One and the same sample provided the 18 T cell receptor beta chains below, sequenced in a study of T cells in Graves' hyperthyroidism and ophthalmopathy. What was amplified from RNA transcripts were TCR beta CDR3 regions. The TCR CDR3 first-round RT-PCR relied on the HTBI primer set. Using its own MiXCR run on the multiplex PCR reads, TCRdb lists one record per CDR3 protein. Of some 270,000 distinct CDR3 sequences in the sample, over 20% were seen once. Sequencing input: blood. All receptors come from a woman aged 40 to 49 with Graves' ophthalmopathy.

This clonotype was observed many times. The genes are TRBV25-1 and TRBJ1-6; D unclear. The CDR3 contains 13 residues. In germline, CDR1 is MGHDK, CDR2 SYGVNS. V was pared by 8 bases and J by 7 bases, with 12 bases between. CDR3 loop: CASARATNSPLHF. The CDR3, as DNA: TGTGCCAGCGCAAGAGCAACAAATTCACCCCTCCACTTT. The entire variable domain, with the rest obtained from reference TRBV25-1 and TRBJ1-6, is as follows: EADIYQTPRYLVIGTGKKITLECSQTMGHDKMYWYQQDPGMELHLIHYSYGVNSTEKGDLSSESTVSRIRTEHFPLTLESARPSHTSQYLCASARATNSPLHFGNGTRLTVT.

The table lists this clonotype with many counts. CDR3 residues: CASSNHSGTSEQYF. CDR3 in DNA: TGTGCCAGCAGCAACCATAGCGGGACCAGCGAGCAGTACTTC. The J gene is TRBJ2-7, the V gene TRBV12-3 or TRBV12-4, with 8 bases fitting TRBD2. The CDR3 runs 14 residues. V was clipped by 6 bases and J by 6 bases; unmatched bases: 10.

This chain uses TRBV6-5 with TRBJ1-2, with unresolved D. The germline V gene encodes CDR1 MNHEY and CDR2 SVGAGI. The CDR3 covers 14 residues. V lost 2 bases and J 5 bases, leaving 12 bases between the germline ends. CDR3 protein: CASSYRQIGYGYTF. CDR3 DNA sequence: TGTGCCAGCAGTTACAGGCAGATTGGGTATGGCTACACCTTC.

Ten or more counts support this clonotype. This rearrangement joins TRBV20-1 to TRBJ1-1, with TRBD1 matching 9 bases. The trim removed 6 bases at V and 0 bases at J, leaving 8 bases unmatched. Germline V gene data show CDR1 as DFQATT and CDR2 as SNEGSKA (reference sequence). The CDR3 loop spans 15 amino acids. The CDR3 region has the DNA TGCAGTGCCGGGGACAGGGCTACTATGAACACTGAAGCTTTCTTT. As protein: CSAGDRATMNTEAFF.

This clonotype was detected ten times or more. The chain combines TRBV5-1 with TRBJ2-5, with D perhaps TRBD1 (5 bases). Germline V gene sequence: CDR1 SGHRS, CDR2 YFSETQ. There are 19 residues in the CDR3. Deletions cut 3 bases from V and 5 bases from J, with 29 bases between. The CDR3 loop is CASSSQLRAVLFRTETQYF. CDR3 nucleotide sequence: TGCGCCAGCAGCTCGCAGCTCAGGGCCGTCCTTTTCCGAACGGAGACCCAGTACTTC. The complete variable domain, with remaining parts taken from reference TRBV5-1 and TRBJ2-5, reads KAGVTQTPRYLIKTRGQQVTLSCSPISGHRSVSWYQQTPGQGLQFLFEYFSETQRNKGNFPGRFSGRQFSNSRSEMNVSTLELGDSALYLCASSSQLRAVLFRTETQYFGPGTRLLVL.

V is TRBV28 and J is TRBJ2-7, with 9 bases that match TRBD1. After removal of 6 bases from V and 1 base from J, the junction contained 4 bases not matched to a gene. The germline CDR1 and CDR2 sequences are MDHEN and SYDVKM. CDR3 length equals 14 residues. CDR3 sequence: CASRRDRESYEQYF. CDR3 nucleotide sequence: TGTGCCAGCAGAAGGGACAGGGAGTCCTACGAGCAGTACTTC.

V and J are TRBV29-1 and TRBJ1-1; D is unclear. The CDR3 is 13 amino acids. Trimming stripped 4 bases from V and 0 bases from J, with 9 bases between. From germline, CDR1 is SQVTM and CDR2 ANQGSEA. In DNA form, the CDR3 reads TGCAGCGTTGCGGGCACCATGAACACTGAAGCTTTCTTT. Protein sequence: CSVAGTMNTEAFF.

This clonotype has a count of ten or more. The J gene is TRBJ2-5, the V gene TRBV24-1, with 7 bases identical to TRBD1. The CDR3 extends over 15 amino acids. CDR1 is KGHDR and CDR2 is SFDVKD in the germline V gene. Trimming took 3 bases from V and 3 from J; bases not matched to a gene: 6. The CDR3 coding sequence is TGTGCCACCAGTGATGAGAGGGGGCAAGAAGAGACCCAGTACTTC. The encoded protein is CATSDERGQEETQYF.

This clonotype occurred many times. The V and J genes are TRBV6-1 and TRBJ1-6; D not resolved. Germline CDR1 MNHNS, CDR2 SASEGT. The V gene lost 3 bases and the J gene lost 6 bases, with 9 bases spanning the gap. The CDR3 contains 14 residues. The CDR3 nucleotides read TGTGCCAGCAGTGATACACAGAGTAATTCACCCCTCCACTTT. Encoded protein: CASSDTQSNSPLHF.

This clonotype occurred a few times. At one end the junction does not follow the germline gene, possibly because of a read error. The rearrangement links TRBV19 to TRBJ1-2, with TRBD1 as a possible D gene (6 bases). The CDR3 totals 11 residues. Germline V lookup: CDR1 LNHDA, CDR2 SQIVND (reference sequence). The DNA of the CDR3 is TGTGCCATTAGTACAGGGAATGGCTACATCTTC. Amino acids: CAISTGNGYIF. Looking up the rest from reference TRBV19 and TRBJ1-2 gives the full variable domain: DGGITQSPKYLFRKEGQNVTLSCEQNLNHDAMYWYRQDPGQGLRLIYYSQIVNDFQKGDIAEGYSVSREKKESFPLTVTSAQKNPTAFYLCAISTGNGYIFGSGTRLTVV.

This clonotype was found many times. The CDR3 coding sequence is TGTGCCAGCAGCCAGCACTACGAGCAGTACTTC. It encodes CASSQHYEQYF. The chain is built from TRBV14 and TRBJ2-7; no clear D gene. The V end lost 3 bases, the J end lost 3 bases, and 3 bases lay between the germline ends. Germline values: CDR1 SGHDN, CDR2 FVKESK. The CDR3 length is 11 residues.

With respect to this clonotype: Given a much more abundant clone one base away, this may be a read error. The CDR3 region has the DNA TGTGCCAGCTCACCCCGAGAGGGATGGGGGGAGACCCAGTACTTC. This encodes CASSPREGWGETQYF. The chain links TRBV18 to TRBJ2-5, with D perhaps given as TRBD1 or TRBD2 (5 bases each). V was pared by 3 bases and J by 5 bases, with 16 bases between. The germline gives CDR1 KGHSH, CDR2 LQKENI. CDR3 length equals 15 residues.

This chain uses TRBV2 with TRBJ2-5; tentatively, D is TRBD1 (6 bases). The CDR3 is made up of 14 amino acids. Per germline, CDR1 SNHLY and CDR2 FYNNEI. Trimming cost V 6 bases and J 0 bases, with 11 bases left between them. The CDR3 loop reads CASRRQANQETQYF. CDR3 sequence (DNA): TGTGCCAGCAGAAGACAGGCTAACCAAGAGACCCAGTACTTC.

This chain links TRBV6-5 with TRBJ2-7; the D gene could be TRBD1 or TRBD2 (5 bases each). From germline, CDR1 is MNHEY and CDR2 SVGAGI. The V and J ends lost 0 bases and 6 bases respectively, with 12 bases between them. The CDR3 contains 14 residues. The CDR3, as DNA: TGTGCCAGCAGTTACTCGTATCCGGGGACCGAGCAGTACTTC. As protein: CASSYSYPGTEQYF.

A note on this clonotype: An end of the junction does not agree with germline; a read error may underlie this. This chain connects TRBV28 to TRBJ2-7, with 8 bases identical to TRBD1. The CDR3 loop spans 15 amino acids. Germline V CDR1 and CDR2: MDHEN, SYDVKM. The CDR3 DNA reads TGTGCCAGCAGATTATCAGGGGGCAAAGGCAACGAGCAGTACTTC. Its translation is CASRLSGGKGNEQYF.

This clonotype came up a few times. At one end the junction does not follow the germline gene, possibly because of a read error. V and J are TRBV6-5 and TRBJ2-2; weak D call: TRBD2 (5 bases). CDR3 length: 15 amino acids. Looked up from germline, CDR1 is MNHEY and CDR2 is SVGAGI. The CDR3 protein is CASSYSVGTTGELCF. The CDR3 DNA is TGTGCCAGCAGTTACTCAGTGGGCACCACCGGGGAGCTGTGTTTT.

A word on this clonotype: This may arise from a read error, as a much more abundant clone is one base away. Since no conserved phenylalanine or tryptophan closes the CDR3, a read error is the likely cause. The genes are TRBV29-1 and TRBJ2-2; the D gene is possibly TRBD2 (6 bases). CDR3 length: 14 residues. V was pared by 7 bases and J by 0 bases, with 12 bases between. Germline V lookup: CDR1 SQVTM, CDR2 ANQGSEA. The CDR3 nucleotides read TGCAGCGCTGGAGGGCAGACGAACACCGGGGAGCTGTTTATT. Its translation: CSAGGQTNTGELFI.

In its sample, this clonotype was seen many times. The chain's CDR3 is CASSTDRTGELFF. Here the CDR3 DNA reads TGTGCCAGCAGCACGGATAGGACCGGGGAGCTGTTTTTT. This chain joins TRBV7-8 and TRBJ2-2, with D hard to call. This CDR3 has 13 amino acids. V was clipped by 5 bases and J by 5 bases, with 9 bases between them. Looked up from germline, CDR1 is SGHVS and CDR2 is FQNEAQ.